In this sample, the clone carrying this T cell receptor (beta chain) turned up once. This entry comes from a study of blood T cell repertoires in COVID-19. Overall study context: Sites in the United States, Italy and Spain provided acute and convalescent COVID-19 samples. PBMCs, B-cell-depleted T cells, or T cells were the source of the cDNA or gDNA that made up the material.

In the original processing: Quantification of nucleated cells was approximated via reference gene primer amplification. Here immunoSEQ multiplex PCR was the method, and the copy in TCRdb shows in-frame clones only, minus some. V and J calls and clone size follow that table, whereas D and trimming were derived from the DNA. This table holds roughly 570,000 clones, roughly nine tenths found once. The CDR3 length is 15 residues. In germline, CDR1 is LNHDA, CDR2 SQIVND (reference sequence). J gave up 11 bases and V 4 bases, and 12 bases lay outside the gene matches. Enrolled during active infection, Seattle patients were then followed longitudinally.

V gene TRBV19 combines with J gene TRBJ1-5; 9 bases align to TRBD1. The clonotype was recovered from a woman aged 50 to 65 with COVID-19, enrolled during active disease. Sequencing was done on a sample of peripheral blood. The CDR3 spells CASSTNRGPLESQHF. The CDR3 DNA reads as TGTGCCAGTAGTACTAACAGGGGGCCCCTCGAGTCCCAGCATTTT.